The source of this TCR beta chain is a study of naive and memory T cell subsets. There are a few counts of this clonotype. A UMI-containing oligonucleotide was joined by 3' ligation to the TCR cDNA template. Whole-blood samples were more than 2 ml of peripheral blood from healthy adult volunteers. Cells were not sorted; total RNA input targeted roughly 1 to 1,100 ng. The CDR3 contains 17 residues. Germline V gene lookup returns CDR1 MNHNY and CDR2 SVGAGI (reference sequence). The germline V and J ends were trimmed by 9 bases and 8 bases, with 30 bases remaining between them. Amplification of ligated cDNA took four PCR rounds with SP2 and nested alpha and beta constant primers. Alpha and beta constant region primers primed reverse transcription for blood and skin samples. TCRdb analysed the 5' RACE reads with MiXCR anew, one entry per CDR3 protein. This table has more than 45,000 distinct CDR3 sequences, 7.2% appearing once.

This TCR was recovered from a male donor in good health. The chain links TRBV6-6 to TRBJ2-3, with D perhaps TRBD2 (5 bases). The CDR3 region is CASRGPQAPAVPGTQYF. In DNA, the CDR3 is TGTGCCAGTCGTGGGCCACAAGCCCCAGCGGTTCCAGGTACGCAGTATTTT.